Presented here are 21 T cell receptor beta chains from one specimen sequenced in a study of a mutant IDH1 vaccine in newly diagnosed glioma. For these receptors, no antigen is known. The time point was: week 35, safety follow-up. Each dose of the vaccine consisted of 300 ug of mutant IDH1 20-mer peptide, with topical imiquimod. Sequencing used immunoSEQ multiplex PCR; TCRdb keeps in-frame clones, though not all of them. The table shows about 48,000 clones, with 65% to 85% occurring only once. The material was PBMCs, obtained from a glioma patient whose treatment included an IDH1 peptide vaccine. Every receptor here comes from a man aged 35 to 55 with glioma.

The chain joins TRBV6-4 to TRBJ1-2; 9 bases are shared with TRBD1. V shed 2 bases and J 6 bases; nucleotides not matched to a gene: 1. Germline CDR1 reads MRHNA; CDR2 reads SNTAGT. The CDR3 length is 13 residues. For the CDR3, the DNA is TGTGCCAGCAGTGACGGACAGGGGAATGGCTACACCTTC. This translates into CASSDGQGNGYTF.

The chain links TRBV27 to TRBJ1-1; TRBD1 is a possible D gene (5 bases). Trimming stripped 0 bases from V and 3 bases from J, with 5 bases between. Germline values: CDR1 MNHEY, CDR2 SMNVEV (reference sequence). The CDR3 totals 13 residues. CDR3 residues: CASSLSRDTEAFF. In DNA, the CDR3 is TGTGCCAGCAGTTTATCCAGGGACACTGAAGCTTTCTTT.

The V gene is TRBV27, the J gene TRBJ2-5, with a tentative D call TRBD1 (8 bases). There are 14 residues in the CDR3. Trimming left V 6 bases short and J 4 bases short, with 15 bases between. Germline V CDR1 and CDR2: MNHEY, SMNVEV (reference sequence). For the CDR3, the DNA is TGTGCCAGCAGCCGATACAGGGGGGGAGAGACCCAGTACTTC. The encoded protein is CASSRYRGGETQYF.

The V gene is TRBV6-5, the J gene TRBJ2-7; D is possibly TRBD2 (6 bases). Germline lookup yields CDR1 MNHEY and CDR2 SVGAGI. The V end was cut by 4 bases, the J end by 3 bases, with 7 bases between. There are 12 residues in the CDR3. In DNA, the CDR3 is TGTGCCAGCAGTTTGGGGGGCTACGAGCAGTACTTC. It yields the protein CASSLGGYEQYF.

This CDR3 is CASSGPGQGSNQPQHF. The CDR3 DNA reads TGTGCCAGCAGTGGCCCGGGACAGGGGAGCAATCAGCCCCAGCATTTT. The chain has TRBV6-1 and TRBJ1-5; 10 bases map to TRBD1. Germline assignment: CDR1 MNHNS and CDR2 SASEGT. The CDR3 totals 16 residues. The ends lost 4 bases at V and 1 base at J; junction bases unmatched: 4.

The V and J genes are TRBV11-3 and TRBJ1-5; D remains unclear. Deletions cut 6 bases from V and 4 bases from J, with 16 bases between. From germline, CDR1 is SGHNT and CDR2 YENEEA. This CDR3 contains 15 residues. The DNA of the CDR3 is TGTGCCAGCAGGGAGAGAGCCAGGCAAAATCAGCCCCAGCATTTT. Translated: CASRERARQNQPQHF.

The J gene is TRBJ1-3, the V gene TRBV7-9; no reliable D call. CDR3 length equals 14 residues. Per germline, CDR1 SEHNR and CDR2 FQNEAQ (reference sequence). The V and J ends lost 8 bases and 4 bases respectively, with 15 bases between them. As DNA, the CDR3 is TGTGCCAGCCACCCTGGGCCGTCCGGAAACACCATATATTTT. Translating it yields CASHPGPSGNTIYF.

The genes are TRBV6-5 and TRBJ2-5; D may be TRBD2 (6 bases). Germline values: CDR1 MNHEY, CDR2 SVGAGI. The CDR3 is made up of 15 amino acids. Trimming took 5 bases from V and 4 from J, leaving 17 bases between them. The CDR3 nucleotides read TGTGCCAGCAGTCTCGGGCTAGCGAGCCGAGAGACCCAGTACTTC. Protein sequence: CASSLGLASRETQYF.

This clone has a handful of counts. The gene calls are TRBV30 and TRBJ1-1; D ambiguous. The ends were cut back, 3 bases at V and 0 bases at J, with 8 bases in the middle. The CDR3 is 13 residues long. The germline gives CDR1 GTSNPN, CDR2 SVGIG (reference sequence). The CDR3 sequence is CAWRLLLNTEAFF. CDR3 nucleotide sequence: TGTGCCTGGAGACTATTATTGAACACTGAAGCTTTCTTT.

The rearrangement uses TRBV5-1 and TRBJ1-1; the D gene is possibly TRBD1 (6 bases). Germline V gene lookup returns CDR1 SGHRS and CDR2 YFSETQ. CDR3 length equals 15 residues. With 0 bases removed from V and 4 bases from J, the gap between germline ends came to 13 bases. CDR3 sequence (DNA): TGCGCCAGCAGCTTGGTACAGGGAGGGGGCACTGAAGCTTTCTTT. Translation gives CASSLVQGGGTEAFF.

This clone was detected a few times. The chain combines TRBV30 with TRBJ1-6; TRBD1 is a possible D gene (5 bases). Germline V gives CDR1 GTSNPN, CDR2 SVGIG (reference sequence). Trimming removed 7 bases at V and 8 bases at J, with 21 bases between. CDR3 length equals 15 residues. This CDR3 reads CASPVGGSGDSPLHF. CDR3 in DNA: TGTGCCTCCCCAGTCGGGGGGTCGGGGGATTCACCCCTCCACTTT.

This rearrangement joins TRBV10-3 to TRBJ1-1; 7 nucleotides align to TRBD1. J gave up 5 bases and V 6 bases, and 9 bases lay outside the gene matches. CDR3 length equals 14 residues. Per germline, CDR1 ENHRY and CDR2 SYGVKD. The CDR3 DNA is TGTGCCATCAGCTCCGGACAGGATAGAACTGAAGCTTTCTTT. Translating gives CAISSGQDRTEAFF.

The chain couples TRBV7-2 to TRBJ1-5; TRBD1 matches 11 bases. The CDR3 has 17 residues. In germline, CDR1 is SGHTA, CDR2 FQGNSA. Germline trimming cut 4 bases from V and 4 bases from J; bases unmatched to any gene: 9. CDR3 DNA: TGTGCCAGCAGCTCCCGAGGGGGGACAGGGGGGAATCAGCCCCAGCATTTT. Its translation is CASSSRGGTGGNQPQHF. Full variable domain (remainder filled in from reference TRBV7-2 and TRBJ1-5): GAGVSQSPSNKVTEKGKDVELRCDPISGHTALYWYRQSLGQGLEFLIYFQGNSAPDKSGLPSDRFSAERTGGSVSTLTIQRTQQEDSAVYLCASSSRGGTGGNQPQHFGDGTRLSIL.

V and J are TRBV5-1 and TRBJ1-1, with D tentatively TRBD1 (5 bases). Trimming pared 4 bases from V and 1 base from J, leaving 14 bases between. This CDR3 comprises 15 residues. The germline CDR1 and CDR2 sequences are SGHRS and YFSETQ. In DNA form, the CDR3 reads TGCGCCAGCAGCGTGTTGCAGGGAAGGAACACTGAAGCTTTCTTT. Protein: CASSVLQGRNTEAFF.

This chain links TRBV7-9 with TRBJ2-3; 11 bases line up with TRBD1. The V and J ends lost 3 bases and 2 bases, in that order; junction bases with no gene match: 4. The length of the CDR3 is 16 residues. Per the germline V gene, CDR1 is SEHNR and CDR2 is FQNEAQ (reference sequence). DNA of the CDR3: TGTGCCAGCAGCTTGGGGACAGGGGGTTTCACAGATACGCAGTATTTT. Translated, it gives CASSLGTGGFTDTQYF. The full variable domain, completed using reference TRBV7-9 and TRBJ2-3, is DTGVSQNPRHKITKRGQNVTFRCDPISEHNRLYWYRQTLGQGPEFLTYFQNEAQLEKSRLLSDRFSAERPKGSFSTLEIQRTEQGDSAMYLCASSLGTGGFTDTQYFGPGTRLTVL.

The chain has TRBV6-6 and TRBJ2-3; D unresolved. CDR3 length: 15 amino acids. Trimming shortened V by 4 bases and J by 1 base, and 12 bases separated the two germline ends. CDR1 and CDR2 from the germline V gene are MNHNY and SVGAGI (reference sequence). CDR3 DNA sequence: TGTGCCAGCAGTTGGGGTTCAGACGGCACAGATACGCAGTATTTT. It specifies CASSWGSDGTDTQYF.

The rearrangement joins TRBV5-1 to TRBJ1-2, with a weak D call TRBD1 (5 bases). Germline assignment: CDR1 SGHRS and CDR2 YFSETQ. Deletions cut 1 base from V and 7 bases from J, with 14 bases between. This CDR3 spans 14 amino acids. CDR3 loop: CASSLQTDSFGYTF. In DNA form, the CDR3 reads TGCGCCAGCAGCTTGCAAACCGACAGTTTTGGCTACACCTTC.

Only a few counts were recorded for this clone. J is TRBJ1-2 and V is TRBV2, with TRBD1 matching 7 bases. This CDR3 has 13 amino acids. The J segment lost 5 bases and the V segment lost 4 bases, leaving 4 bases of the junction unmatched. Germline V gene sequence: CDR1 SNHLY, CDR2 FYNNEI. The DNA of the CDR3 is TGTGCCAGCAGTGCTGAGACAGGGTATGGCTACACCTTC. It specifies CASSAETGYGYTF.

The CDR3 region has the DNA TGCGCCAGCAGCCACGGGACAGGGGACCGTCAGCCCCAGCATTTT. This gives the protein CASSHGTGDRQPQHF. This chain joins TRBV4-1 and TRBJ1-5, with 10 bases identical to TRBD1. The CDR3 length is 15 residues. V was pared by 3 bases and J by 6 bases, with 5 bases of the junction left unmatched. In germline, CDR1 is MGHRA, CDR2 YSYEKL.

The CDR3 sequence: CASTQTGTETQYF. The CDR3 coding sequence is TGTGCCAGTACCCAGACAGGGACAGAGACCCAGTACTTC. This chain uses TRBV19 with TRBJ2-5, with 7 bases matching TRBD1. Germline V gene data show CDR1 as LNHDA and CDR2 as SQIVND (reference sequence). V lost 7 bases to trimming and J lost 4 bases; unmatched junction nucleotides: 6. This CDR3 comprises 13 residues.

This clone was picked up one time. V and J are TRBV19 and TRBJ1-1, with TRBD1 as a possible D gene (6 bases). Between the trimmed V and J ends, which lost 5 bases and 0 bases, there was a span of 13 bases. CDR1 and CDR2 (germline): LNHDA, SQIVND (reference sequence). The CDR3 runs to 15 residues. In DNA, the CDR3 is TGTGCCAGTAGTGAGGGACACCCAATGAACACTGAAGCTTTCTTT. It yields the protein CASSEGHPMNTEAFF.